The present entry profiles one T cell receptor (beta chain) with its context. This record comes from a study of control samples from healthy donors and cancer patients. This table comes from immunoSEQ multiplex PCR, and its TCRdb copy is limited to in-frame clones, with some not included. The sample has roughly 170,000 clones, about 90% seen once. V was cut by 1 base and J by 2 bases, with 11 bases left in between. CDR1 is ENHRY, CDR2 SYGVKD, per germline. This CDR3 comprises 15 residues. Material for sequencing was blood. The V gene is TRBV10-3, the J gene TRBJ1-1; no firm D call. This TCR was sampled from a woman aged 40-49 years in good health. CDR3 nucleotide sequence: TGTGCCATCAGTGAGTATCCAGCAACCAACACTGAAGCTTTCTTT. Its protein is CAISEYPATNTEAFF.